This is a list of T cell receptor beta chains from one sample in a study of blood T cell repertoires in COVID-19. Here immunoSEQ multiplex PCR was the method, and the copy in TCRdb shows in-frame clones only, minus some. Altogether over 200,000 clones are present, 86% being singletons, with the ten largest covering approximately 6%. The sample was peripheral blood. These receptors all stem from a man aged 80 or over with acute or convalescent COVID-19. The CDR3 runs from the conserved cysteine through the conserved F or W. A D gene is named only where the DNA matches it firmly. Where a row states a size, it is once, few, many or the class of an expanded clone; other rows omit it.

CDR3nt: TGCGCCAGCAGCCCCTACAAGTTTGGGACAGGGGAGGAAGATACGCAGTATTTT
CDR3aa: CASSPYKFGTGEEDTQYF
abundance: NA
v_gene: TRBV4-1
j_gene: TRBJ2-3
d_gene: TRBD1

CDR3nt: TGTGCCAGCAGCTTATTCGACAGGCTCTTCTTC
CDR3aa: CASSLFDRLFF
abundance: few
v_gene: TRBV7-8
j_gene: TRBJ1-2
d_gene: NA

CDR3nt: TGTGCCAGCTCACGGGACAGGGCTCTCAATCAGCCCCAGCATTTT
CDR3aa: CASSRDRALNQPQHF
abundance: NA
v_gene: TRBV18
j_gene: TRBJ1-5
d_gene: TRBD1

CDR3nt: TGTGCCAGCAGCTTGGGAGCAGCAGATACGCAGTATTTT
CDR3aa: CASSLGAADTQYF
abundance: NA
v_gene: TRBV7-2
j_gene: TRBJ2-3
d_gene: NA

CDR3nt: TGTGCCAGCAGCTTAGGGACAGCCTCTGGAAACACCATATATTTT
CDR3aa: CASSLGTASGNTIYF
abundance: NA
v_gene: TRBV7-6
j_gene: TRBJ1-3
d_gene: NA

CDR3nt: TGCGCCAGCAGCCAAGATGGCAGGGGGCAGTCCAATGAGCAGTTCTTC
CDR3aa: CASSQDGRGQSNEQFF
abundance: NA
v_gene: TRBV4-1
j_gene: TRBJ2-1
d_gene: TRBD1

CDR3nt: TGCGCCAGCAGCTCACAGGGGAATGGCTACACCTTC
CDR3aa: CASSSQGNGYTF
abundance: NA
v_gene: TRBV5-1
j_gene: TRBJ1-2
d_gene: TRBD1

CDR3nt: TGTGCCTGGGAACAGGGCCTCTCTGGAAACACCATATATTTT
CDR3aa: CAWEQGLSGNTIYF
abundance: NA
v_gene: TRBV30
j_gene: TRBJ1-3
d_gene: NA

CDR3nt: TGCAGCGCCACCCGGAGCTGGCCCGGGGAGCTGTTTTTT
CDR3aa: CSATRSWPGELFF
abundance: NA
v_gene: TRBV29-1
j_gene: TRBJ2-2
d_gene: NA

CDR3nt: TGCGCCAGCAGAGTAGCGGGGGGATTTAGCACAGATACGCAGTATTTT
CDR3aa: CASRVAGGFSTDTQYF
abundance: NA
v_gene: TRBV10-2
j_gene: TRBJ2-3
d_gene: TRBD2

CDR3nt: TGTGCCAGCAGCTTAGCGCAACAGGGTGTCACTGAAGCTTTCTTT
CDR3aa: CASSLAQQGVTEAFF
abundance: NA
v_gene: TRBV11-2
j_gene: TRBJ1-1
d_gene: NA

CDR3nt: TGCAGTGCTAGTACAGCGGCGGGCCCCAATGAGCAGTTCTTC
CDR3aa: CSASTAAGPNEQFF
abundance: NA
v_gene: TRBV20-1
j_gene: TRBJ2-1
d_gene: NA

CDR3nt: TGCAGCGCCCAGGGGTGGGGGACAGGGAATTATGCTGGGGCCAACGTCCTGACTTTC
CDR3aa: CSAQGWGTGNYAGANVLTF
abundance: NA
v_gene: TRBV29-1
j_gene: TRBJ2-6
d_gene: TRBD1

CDR3nt: TGTGCCAGCAGCCTCGGTGGAGCCGACGAGCAGTACTTC
CDR3aa: CASSLGGADEQYF
abundance: few
v_gene: TRBV7-9
j_gene: TRBJ2-7
d_gene: NA

CDR3nt: TGTGCCAGCAGTTCAGAAAACAGGGGGAACGAGCAGTACTTC
CDR3aa: CASSSENRGNEQYF
abundance: NA
v_gene: TRBV28
j_gene: TRBJ2-7
d_gene: TRBD1

CDR3nt: TGTGCCAGCAGGGGACAGGGGGCTGGGTCACCCCTCCACTTT
CDR3aa: CASRGQGAGSPLHF
abundance: NA
v_gene: TRBV6-4
j_gene: TRBJ1-6
d_gene: TRBD1

CDR3nt: TGTGCCAGCATCCCCTTGACTAGCGGGATATACGAGCAGTACTTC
CDR3aa: CASIPLTSGIYEQYF
abundance: NA
v_gene: TRBV27
j_gene: TRBJ2-7
d_gene: TRBD2

CDR3nt: TGTGCCAGCAGTAGGGGAGGACAGGGGTCCCCTGAAGCTTTCTTT
CDR3aa: CASSRGGQGSPEAFF
abundance: NA
v_gene: TRBV3-1/TRBV3-2
j_gene: TRBJ1-1
d_gene: TRBD1

CDR3nt: TGTGCCAGTACGCCAGGGACAGCTTCCTACGAGCAGTACTTC
CDR3aa: CASTPGTASYEQYF
abundance: NA
v_gene: TRBV19
j_gene: TRBJ2-7
d_gene: TRBD1

CDR3nt: TGCGCCAGCAGCTTGGGTTCAGGTTTTAATGAGCAGTTCTTC
CDR3aa: CASSLGSGFNEQFF
abundance: NA
v_gene: TRBV5-1
j_gene: TRBJ2-1
d_gene: NA

CDR3nt: TGTGCCTGGAGTTCCTTATCTCAAGAGACCCAGTACTTC
CDR3aa: CAWSSLSQETQYF
abundance: NA
v_gene: TRBV30
j_gene: TRBJ2-5
d_gene: NA

CDR3nt: TGTGCCAGCAGTACTAGCGGGGTAGGGCTGTTCTTC
CDR3aa: CASSTSGVGLFF
abundance: NA
v_gene: TRBV12-3/TRBV12-4
j_gene: TRBJ2-1
d_gene: TRBD2